A single sample is the source of the 16 T cell receptor beta chains below, sequenced in a study of CD8 T cells in Susac syndrome. Random hexamers were used to reverse transcribe roughly 0.5 to 1 ug of RNA. TCRdb re-called the immunoSEQ multiplex PCR reads with MiXCR, one entry per CDR3 protein. This repertoire shows around 190,000 distinct CDR3 sequences, around 96% found once; its top ten account for 0.1%. Sequenced input: CD4+ T cells from PBMCs. The receptors originated from a human donor in good health.

The chain has TRBV29-1 and TRBJ2-1; 10 bases are a match to TRBD1. This CDR3 comprises 14 residues. The V and J ends lost 0 bases and 6 bases, in that order; junction bases with no gene match: 2. Per germline, CDR1 SQVTM and CDR2 ANQGSEA. CDR3 region: CSVEDRDRGNEQFF. As DNA, the CDR3 is TGCAGCGTTGAAGACAGGGACAGGGGCAATGAGCAGTTCTTC.

This clonotype has more than one count but fewer than ten. This chain uses TRBV6-5 with TRBJ2-7, with D possibly TRBD2 on 5 matching bases. The CDR3 consists of 12 residues. Looked up from germline, CDR1 is MNHEY and CDR2 is SVGAGI. The V and J ends lost 2 bases and 6 bases respectively, with 8 bases between them. The CDR3 DNA follows: TGTGCCAGCAGTTACGTAGGAGGCGAGCAGTACTTC. This codes for CASSYVGGEQYF.

The chain combines TRBV20-1 with TRBJ2-7; no definite D call. Germline lookup yields CDR1 DFQATT and CDR2 SNEGSKA (reference sequence). The CDR3 runs to 11 residues. Trimming took 5 bases from V and 2 from J, leaving 7 bases between them. CDR3 amino acids: CSADGTYEQYF. CDR3 in DNA: TGCAGTGCTGACGGAACCTACGAGCAGTACTTC.

V and J are TRBV20-1 and TRBJ1-5, with D tentatively TRBD1 (5 bases). Deletions cut 6 bases from V and 4 bases from J, with 13 bases between. This CDR3 comprises 13 residues. From germline, CDR1 is DFQATT and CDR2 SNEGSKA (reference sequence). The CDR3 coding sequence is TGCAGTGCGGGGGGGAAGGGGAATCAGCCCCAGCATTTT. Translated, it gives CSAGGKGNQPQHF.

The chain is built from TRBV20-1 and TRBJ2-3; the match to TRBD1 covers 8 bases. The CDR3 is made up of 13 amino acids. V dropped 5 bases and J dropped 6; count of bases not matched to a gene: 7. Germline lookup yields CDR1 DFQATT and CDR2 SNEGSKA (reference sequence). The DNA of the CDR3 is TGCAGTGCTCTAGACAGGGGAAAGGATACGCAGTATTTT. Its translation: CSALDRGKDTQYF.

The rearrangement joins TRBV29-1 to TRBJ2-2; a weak D match, TRBD2 (5 bases). Germline V lookup: CDR1 SQVTM, CDR2 ANQGSEA. This CDR3 is built from 13 residues. The germline V and J ends were trimmed by 4 bases and 4 bases, with 10 bases remaining between them. This CDR3 is CSVVRGGTGELFF. In nucleotides, the CDR3 is TGCAGCGTTGTCAGAGGAGGCACCGGGGAGCTGTTTTTT.

This clonotype has only one observation. The V gene is TRBV7-2, the J gene TRBJ2-5, with 8 nucleotides matching TRBD2. CDR1 is SGHTA, CDR2 FQGNSA, per germline. This CDR3 has 18 residues. After removal of 1 base from V and 5 bases from J, the junction contained 15 bases not matched to a gene. The CDR3 here is CASSLVIGLAGGHETQYF. The CDR3 bases are TGTGCCAGCAGCTTAGTTATCGGTCTGGCGGGAGGCCATGAGACCCAGTACTTC.

The genes are TRBV7-3 and TRBJ2-3; TRBD2 agrees at 7 bases. Trimming at V came to 4 bases and at J to 0 bases, leaving 7 bases not matched to a gene. This CDR3 spans 16 amino acids. Germline values: CDR1 SGHTA, CDR2 FQGTGA. CDR3 sequence: CASSSQGGVSTDTQYF. CDR3 sequence (DNA): TGTGCCAGCAGCTCTCAGGGAGGGGTGAGCACAGATACGCAGTATTTT.

The chain is built from TRBV20-1 and TRBJ2-5; weak D call: TRBD1 (6 bases). CDR3 length equals 13 residues. With 5 bases removed from V and 5 bases from J, the gap between germline ends came to 15 bases. Looked up from germline, CDR1 is DFQATT and CDR2 is SNEGSKA (reference sequence). DNA for the CDR3: TGCAGTGCTGCACCAGGGGCCCGGGAGACCCAGTACTTC. Protein product: CSAAPGARETQYF.

A single count supports this clonotype. This chain links TRBV20-1 with TRBJ1-1; TRBD1 is a possible D gene (6 bases). Germline CDR1 and CDR2: DFQATT and SNEGSKA (reference sequence). Trimming shortened V by 7 bases and J by 5 bases, and 20 bases separated the two germline ends. CDR3 length: 14 residues. Here the CDR3 reads CSDGGTGGKTEAFF. The CDR3 nucleotides are TGCAGTGACGGTGGAACTGGGGGCAAGACTGAAGCTTTCTTT.

This clonotype was picked up one time. The chain couples TRBV14 to TRBJ2-1, with 11 nucleotides matching TRBD2. The CDR3 covers 17 residues. J gave up 3 bases and V 3 bases, and 7 bases lay outside the gene matches. Germline assignment: CDR1 SGHDN and CDR2 FVKESK. The CDR3 protein is CASSQGLAATLYNEQFF. The DNA for the CDR3 is TGTGCCAGCAGCCAGGGACTAGCGGCCACCCTCTACAATGAGCAGTTCTTC. The full variable domain, in which reference TRBV14 and TRBJ2-1 provide the parts outside the CDR3, is EAGVTQFPSHSVIEKGQTVTLRCDPISGHDNLYWYRRVMGKEIKFLLHFVKESKQDESGMPNNRFLAERTGGTYSTLKVQPAELEDSGVYFCASSQGLAATLYNEQFFGPGTRLTVL.

The chain has TRBV30 and TRBJ1-2; possible D gene TRBD1, 5 bases. The CDR3 sequence is 13 residues long. Trimming shortened V by 5 bases and J by 2 bases, and 12 bases separated the two germline ends. Germline CDR1 is GTSNPN and CDR2 is SVGIG (reference sequence). For the CDR3, the DNA is TGTGCCTGGGGCAGGGCCCTGAACTATGGCTACACCTTC. Amino acid sequence: CAWGRALNYGYTF.

The chain combines TRBV29-1 with TRBJ2-1, with 7 bases aligning to TRBD1. Germline CDR1 and CDR2: SQVTM and ANQGSEA. The CDR3 totals 15 residues. The V and J ends lost 6 bases and 0 bases, in that order; junction bases with no gene match: 8. The CDR3 is CSVTGTVSSYNEQFF. CDR3 DNA sequence: TGCAGCGTGACTGGGACAGTGAGCTCCTACAATGAGCAGTTCTTC.

DNA for the CDR3: TGTGCCAGCAGTTACTCGAGAAGCGGGAGGTGGAGGTCCTACGAGCAGTACTTC. Protein: CASSYSRSGRWRSYEQYF. This chain uses TRBV6-5 with TRBJ2-7, with 9 bases identical to TRBD2. This CDR3 contains 18 residues. V lost 0 bases to trimming and J lost 1 base; unmatched junction nucleotides: 10. Germline V gives CDR1 MNHEY, CDR2 SVGAGI.

The V gene is TRBV20-1, the J gene TRBJ2-1; 9 positions agree with TRBD2. The CDR3 sequence is 15 residues long. Germline V gene data show CDR1 as DFQATT and CDR2 as SNEGSKA (reference sequence). J gave up 7 bases and V 2 bases, and 9 bases lay outside the gene matches. CDR3 nucleotide sequence: TGCAGTGCTAGACTAGCGGGAAGCCTTAGGAATGAGCAGTTCTTC. It translates to CSARLAGSLRNEQFF.

This chain joins TRBV27 and TRBJ2-3; TRBD1 agrees at 10 bases. The length of the CDR3 is 16 residues. CDR1 is MNHEY, CDR2 SMNVEV, per germline (reference sequence). J lost 3 bases, V lost 1 base, and 4 bases had no gene match. CDR3 nucleotides: TGTGCCAGCAGTTTATTGGGGGACAGGGGAACAGATACGCAGTATTTT. Residues: CASSLLGDRGTDTQYF.